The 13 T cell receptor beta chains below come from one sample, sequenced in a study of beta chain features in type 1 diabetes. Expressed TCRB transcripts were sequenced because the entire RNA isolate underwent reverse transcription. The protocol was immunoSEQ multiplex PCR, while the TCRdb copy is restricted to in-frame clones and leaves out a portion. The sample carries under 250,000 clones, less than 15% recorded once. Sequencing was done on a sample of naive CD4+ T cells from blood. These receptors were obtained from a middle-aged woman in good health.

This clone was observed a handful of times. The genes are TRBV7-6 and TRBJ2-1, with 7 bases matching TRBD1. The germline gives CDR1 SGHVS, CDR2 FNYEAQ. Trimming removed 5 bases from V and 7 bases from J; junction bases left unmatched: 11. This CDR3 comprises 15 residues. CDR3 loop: CASSQWDSDFNEQFF. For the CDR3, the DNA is TGTGCCAGCAGCCAGTGGGACAGCGATTTTAATGAGCAGTTCTTC.

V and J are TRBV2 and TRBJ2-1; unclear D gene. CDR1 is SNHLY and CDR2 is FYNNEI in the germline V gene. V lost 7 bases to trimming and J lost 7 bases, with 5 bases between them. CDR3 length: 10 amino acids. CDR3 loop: CASTLNEQFF. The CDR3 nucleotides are TGTGCCAGCACCTTAAATGAGCAGTTCTTC.

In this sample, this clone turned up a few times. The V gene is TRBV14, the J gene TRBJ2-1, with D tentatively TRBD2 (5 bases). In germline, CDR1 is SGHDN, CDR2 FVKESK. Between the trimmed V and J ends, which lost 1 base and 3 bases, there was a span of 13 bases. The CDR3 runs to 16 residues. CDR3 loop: CASSQVRTGNYNEQFF. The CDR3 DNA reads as TGTGCCAGCAGCCAAGTCCGCACGGGAAACTACAATGAGCAGTTCTTC.

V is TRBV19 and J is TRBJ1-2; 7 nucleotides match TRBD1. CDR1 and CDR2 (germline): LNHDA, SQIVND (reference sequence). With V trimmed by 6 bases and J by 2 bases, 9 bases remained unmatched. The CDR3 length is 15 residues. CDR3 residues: CASSPGDRANYGYTF. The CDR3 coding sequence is TGTGCCAGTAGCCCAGGGGACAGAGCAAACTATGGCTACACCTTC.

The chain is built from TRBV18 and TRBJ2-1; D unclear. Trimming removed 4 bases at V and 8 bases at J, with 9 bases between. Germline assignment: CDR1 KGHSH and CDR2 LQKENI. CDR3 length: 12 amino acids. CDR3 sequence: CASSRTRDEQFF. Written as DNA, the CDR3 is TGTGCCAGCTCACGAACCCGGGATGAGCAGTTCTTC. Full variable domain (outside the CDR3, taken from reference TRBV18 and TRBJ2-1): NAGVMQNPRHLVRRRGQEARLRCSPMKGHSHVYWYRQLPEEGLKFMVYLQKENIIDESGMPKERFSAEFPKEGPSILRIQQVVRGDSAAYFCASSRTRDEQFFGPGTRLTVL.

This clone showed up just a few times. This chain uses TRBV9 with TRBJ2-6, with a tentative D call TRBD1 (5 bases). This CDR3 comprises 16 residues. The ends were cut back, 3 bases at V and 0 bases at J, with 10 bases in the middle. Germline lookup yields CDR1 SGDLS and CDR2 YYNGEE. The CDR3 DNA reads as TGTGCCAGCAGCGGCGGACAATCCTCTGGGGCCAACGTCCTGACTTTC. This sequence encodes CASSGGQSSGANVLTF.

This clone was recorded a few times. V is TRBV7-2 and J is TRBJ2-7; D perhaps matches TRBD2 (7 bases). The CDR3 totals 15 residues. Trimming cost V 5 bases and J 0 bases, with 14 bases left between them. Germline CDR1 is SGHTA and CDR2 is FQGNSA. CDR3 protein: CASSPRGAGSYEQYF. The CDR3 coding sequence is TGTGCCAGCAGCCCCCGGGGGGCAGGCTCCTACGAGCAGTACTTC.

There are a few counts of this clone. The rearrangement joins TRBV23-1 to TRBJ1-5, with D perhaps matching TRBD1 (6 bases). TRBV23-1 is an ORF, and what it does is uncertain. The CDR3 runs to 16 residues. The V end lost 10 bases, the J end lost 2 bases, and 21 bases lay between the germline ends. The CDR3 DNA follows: TGCGCCAAAAGGGGCAGGGGTATTCCGGGCAATCAGCCCCAGCATTTT. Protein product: CAKRGRGIPGNQPQHF.

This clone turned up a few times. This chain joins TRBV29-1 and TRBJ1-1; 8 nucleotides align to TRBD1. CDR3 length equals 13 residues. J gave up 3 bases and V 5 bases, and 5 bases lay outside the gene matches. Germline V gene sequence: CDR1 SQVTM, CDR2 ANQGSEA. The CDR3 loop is CSVCRGLDTEAFF. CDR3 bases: TGCAGCGTTTGCAGGGGGCTCGACACTGAAGCTTTCTTT.

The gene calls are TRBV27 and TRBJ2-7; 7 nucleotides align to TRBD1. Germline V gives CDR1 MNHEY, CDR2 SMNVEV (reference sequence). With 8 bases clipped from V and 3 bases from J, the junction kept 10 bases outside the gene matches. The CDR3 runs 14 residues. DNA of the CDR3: TGTGCCAGCTCGCAGGGACAGTTACACTACGAGCAGTACTTC. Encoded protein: CASSQGQLHYEQYF.

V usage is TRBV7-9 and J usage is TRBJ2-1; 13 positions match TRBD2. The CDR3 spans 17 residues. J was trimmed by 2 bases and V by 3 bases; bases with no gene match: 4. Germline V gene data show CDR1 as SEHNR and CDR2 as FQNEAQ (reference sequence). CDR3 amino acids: CASSFGGLAGAYNEQFF. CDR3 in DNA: TGTGCCAGCAGCTTCGGCGGACTAGCGGGGGCCTACAATGAGCAGTTCTTC.

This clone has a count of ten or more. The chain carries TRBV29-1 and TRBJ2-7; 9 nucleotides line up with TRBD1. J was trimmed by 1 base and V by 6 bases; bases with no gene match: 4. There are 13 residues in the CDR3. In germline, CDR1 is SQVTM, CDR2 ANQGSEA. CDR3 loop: CSVRTGDSYEQYF. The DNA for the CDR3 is TGCAGCGTCCGGACAGGGGATTCCTACGAGCAGTACTTC.

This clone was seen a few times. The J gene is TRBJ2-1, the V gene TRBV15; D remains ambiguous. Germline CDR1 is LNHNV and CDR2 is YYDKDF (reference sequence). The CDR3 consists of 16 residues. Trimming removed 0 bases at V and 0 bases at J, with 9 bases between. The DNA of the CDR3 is TGTGCCACCAGCAGAGATATGGCGGCCTCCTACAATGAGCAGTTCTTC. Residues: CATSRDMAASYNEQFF.